The sequence of this T cell receptor beta chain was determined in a study of OX40 agonist ivuxolimab in advanced cancers. With respect to this clone: Antigen unknown.

The CDR3 has 11 amino acids. The germline CDR1 and CDR2 sequences are MNHEY and SMNVEV (reference sequence). V shed 6 bases, J shed 5 bases, and the junction held 0 bases outside the gene matches. The study, taken as a whole, reports: There were, on average, more expanded clones in CD8+ T cells than in CD4+. Near-lowest levels of clonal expansion characterized partial responders at 0.1-3.0 mg/kg. With doses of 0.1 to 3.0 mg/kg, CD4+ and CD8+ blood T cells had undergone clonal expansion by week 6.

This table comes from immunoSEQ multiplex PCR, and its TCRdb copy is limited to in-frame clones, with some not included. Seen here are 71,000 or so clones, roughly 93% observed once, and the top ten hold 5.5% to 7%. The receptor was derived from an adult with an advanced solid tumor such as melanoma, head and neck, liver or kidney cancer. Source: CD4+ or CD8+ T cells sorted from blood, taken in a trial of the OX40 agonist ivuxolimab. The J gene is TRBJ2-5, the V gene TRBV27; 7 bases line up with TRBD2. This chain's CDR3 is CASSGGETQYF. CDR3 nucleotides: TGTGCCAGCAGCGGGGGGGAGACCCAGTACTTC.